The rows below give T cell receptor beta chains drawn from one sample of a study of T cells after yellow fever vaccination. A single record per CDR3 protein comes from TCRdb applying MiXCR to the 5' RACE reads. The sample shows 180,000 or so distinct CDR3 sequences, approximately 9.9% of them seen only once. Material: CD8+ T cells sorted from PBMCs, obtained 15 days after the yellow fever booster vaccination. Receptors originate from a man aged 18 to 35 who received the YFV17D yellow fever vaccine. The CDR3 runs from the conserved cysteine through the conserved F or W. D genes are given only for firm matches. Clone size appears in some rows only: once, few, many, or a class for an expanded clone.

j_call clone_size v_call d_call cdr3_nt cdr3_aa
TRBJ2-2 - TRBV24-1 - TGTGCCACCAGTGATTTCCGACGCACCGGGGAGCTGTTTTTT CATSDFRRTGELFF
TRBJ2-1 many TRBV5-1 TRBD1 TGCGCCAGCGGACGCTTGACAGGGTCCAATGAGCAGTTCTTC CASGRLTGSNEQFF
TRBJ2-5 few TRBV14 TRBD2 TGTGCCAGCAGCCAGGACCTCGCAGCGGGGGCCTTCTGGGAGACCCAGTACTTC CASSQDLAAGAFWETQYF
TRBJ2-5 many TRBV4-1 - TGCGCCAGCAGCCAAGTGGGGGTAGAGACCCAGTACTTC CASSQVGVETQYF
TRBJ1-2 few TRBV20-1 TRBD1 TGCAGTGCTAGAGAGGCGGGACAGGGGGCCGGATTCTATGGCTACACCTTC CSAREAGQGAGFYGYTF
TRBJ2-7 few TRBV5-1 TRBD2 TGCGCCAGCAGCTTCCCTAGCGGGGGGGCCTCGCACGAGCAGTACTTC CASSFPSGGASHEQYF
TRBJ2-1 few TRBV12-3/TRBV12-4 TRBD2 TGTGCCAGCAGTTCGACTAGCGGGGGGACCTACAATGAGCAGTTCTTC CASSSTSGGTYNEQFF
TRBJ2-3 few TRBV4-2 - TGTGCCAGCAGCCGTTCCGGGGGCCTCACAGATACGCAGTATTTT CASSRSGGLTDTQYF
TRBJ2-2 - TRBV12-3/TRBV12-4 - TGTGCCAGCAAGTGGGGGCTCACCGGGGAGCTGTTTTTT CASKWGLTGELFF
TRBJ1-1 once TRBV7-3 TRBD1 TGTGCCAGCAGCCTCGGACAGGGGATTAACACTGAAGCTTTCTTT CASSLGQGINTEAFF
TRBJ1-5 - TRBV5-6 - TGTGCCAGCAGCCTGAAGAGCGCAGGAGAATATCAGCCCCAGCATTTT CASSLKSAGEYQPQHF
TRBJ1-2 - TRBV4-2 - TGTGCCAGCAGCCAAGAAGGGTCGAAGCCCCCTATCTATGGCTACACCTTC CASSQEGSKPPIYGYTF
TRBJ2-1 many TRBV7-9 TRBD1 TGTGCCAGCAGCTTTACAGGGGACCCCTACAATGAGCAGTTCTTC CASSFTGDPYNEQFF
TRBJ2-1 - TRBV29-1 - TGCAGCGGGAGGGGGGCCCAGGGAGGGTCCTACAATGAGCAGTTCTTC CSGRGAQGGSYNEQFF
TRBJ2-7 - TRBV27 TRBD2 TGTGCCAGCAGTGCCGGACTAGCGGGGGCCTCCTACGAGCAGTACTTC CASSAGLAGASYEQYF
TRBJ2-3 few TRBV5-1 - TGCGCCAGCAGCTTGTATGGGCGGTCAAGCACAGATACGCAGTATTTT CASSLYGRSSTDTQYF
TRBJ2-3 - TRBV15 - TGTGCCACCAGTTCGGGGGGCGTGGGGGATACGCAGTATTTT CATSSGGVGDTQYF
TRBJ1-2 few TRBV12-3/TRBV12-4 - TGTGCCAGCAGTTTATACAGAGCTGGCTACACCTTC CASSLYRAGYTF
TRBJ2-5 - TRBV12-3/TRBV12-4 - TGTGCCAGCAGTCGAAGTGGGTCGGGGGAGTACTTC CASSRSGSGEYF
TRBJ2-5 few TRBV14 - TGTGCCAGCAGCCAAGAATGGGGGGACCAAGAGACCCAGTACTTC CASSQEWGDQETQYF
TRBJ2-5 - TRBV9 - TGTGCCAGCAGCGTATTCGGGATACCCGAGGCCCAAGAGACCCAGTACTTC CASSVFGIPEAQETQYF
TRBJ1-5 - TRBV6-2/TRBV6-3 - TGTGCCAGCAGTTGGGGCAGAAATCAGCCCCAGCATTTT CASSWGRNQPQHF
TRBJ1-6 few TRBV4-1 - TGCGCCAGCAGCCAAGACGGGCGGTTTTCACCCCTCCACTTT CASSQDGRFSPLHF
TRBJ1-1 - TRBV9 - TGTGCCAGCAGCGTAGACGGGGTGGACACTGAAGCTTTCTTT CASSVDGVDTEAFF
TRBJ2-5 many TRBV11-2 TRBD2 TGTGCCAGCAGCCAATTTGCGGGGGATGCAGAGACCCAGTACTTC CASSQFAGDAETQYF
TRBJ2-7 - TRBV6-5 - TGTGCCAGCAGTCCCCTCGGGAGCGAGCAGTACTTC CASSPLGSEQYF
TRBJ2-1 few TRBV7-2 - TGTGCCAGCAGCTGGGTCGTGGTGGGGTCCCTACGTGAGCAGTTCTTC CASSWVVVGSLREQFF
TRBJ2-1 - TRBV6-5 TRBD1 TGTGCCAGTAGGACAGGGAGCGGTGAGCAGTTCTTC CASRTGSGEQFF
TRBJ2-2 few TRBV11-2 - TGTGCCAGCAGCTCATGGACAGAGTGGGCGAACACCGGGGAGCTGTTTTTT CASSSWTEWANTGELFF
TRBJ2-3 - TRBV5-1 TRBD2 TGCGCCAGCGGACCTAGCGGGGGTAGCACAGATACGCAGTATTTT CASGPSGGSTDTQYF
TRBJ2-6 - TRBV5-1 TRBD1 TGCGCCAGCAGCCCAACGGGGCTGGGTCGGACAGGGGGTTCTGGGGCCAACGTCCTGACTTTC CASSPTGLGRTGGSGANVLTF
TRBJ1-5 - TRBV4-3 - TGCGCCAGCAGCCAAGATACAGGGCGGAATCAGCCCCAGCATTTT CASSQDTGRNQPQHF
TRBJ1-6 - TRBV9 TRBD1 TGTGCCAGCAGCCAGGGACAGGGGTTGAAATCACCCCTCCACTTT CASSQGQGLKSPLHF
TRBJ2-1 - TRBV6-5 - TGTGCCAGCAGTTCGCAAGGGGTCCACGTTGGCAATGAGCAGTTCTTC CASSSQGVHVGNEQFF
TRBJ1-1 - TRBV6-5 - TGTGCCAGCAGTTACCGAAGTAACACTGAAGCTTTCTTT CASSYRSNTEAFF
TRBJ1-1 many TRBV4-1 - TGCGCCAGCAGCCTGACAGGGAACACTGAAGCTTTCTTT CASSLTGNTEAFF
TRBJ2-1 - TRBV11-1 - TGTGCCAGCAGGAACCTCGGGGGCCCCATAGTGGGGTACAATGAGCAGTTCTTC CASRNLGGPIVGYNEQFF
TRBJ2-5 - TRBV6-5 - TGTGCCAGCAGTTACGGCGTGGGCCAGTACTTC CASSYGVGQYF
TRBJ2-3 - TRBV7-2 TRBD2 TGTGCCAGCAGCTCTACTCTCGCTAGCGGGTTATACACAGATACGCAGTATTTT CASSSTLASGLYTDTQYF
TRBJ2-1 - TRBV11-2 - TGTGCCAGCAGGGCGGTGCGGGGGCCCAATGAGCAGTTCTTC CASRAVRGPNEQFF
TRBJ2-6 few TRBV12-3/TRBV12-4 - TGTGCCAGCAGCGGGGCGGACGGTTATTCCTCTGGGGCCAACGTCCTGACTTTC CASSGADGYSSGANVLTF
TRBJ1-2 - TRBV10-3 - TGTGCCATCACCTCTAGCGGGGGGATAGCTAACTATGGCTACACCTTC CAITSSGGIANYGYTF
TRBJ2-1 many TRBV5-1 TRBD2 TGCGCCAGCAGCGTAGCGGGGGGGGTTTACAATGAGCAGTTCTTC CASSVAGGVYNEQFF
TRBJ2-5 many TRBV29-1 - TGCAGCGTTGATGGTTGGCAGCAAGAGACCCAGTACTTC CSVDGWQQETQYF
TRBJ2-3 many TRBV9 TRBD2 TGTGCCAGCAGCGTGTCACTAGCGGGGAGCACAGATACGCAGTATTTT CASSVSLAGSTDTQYF
TRBJ2-1 - TRBV5-4 - TGTGCCAGCAGCTTGATGGGCCCCAGCTCCTACAATGAGCAGTTCTTC CASSLMGPSSYNEQFF
TRBJ2-3 - TRBV19 TRBD1 TGTGCCAGTAGGAACCGGGACAGGGGGTATGATACGCAGTATTTT CASRNRDRGYDTQYF
TRBJ1-1 few TRBV5-1 - TGCGCCAGCAGCTTCCGAGGGGAGAACACTGAAGCTTTCTTT CASSFRGENTEAFF
TRBJ2-7 - TRBV5-1 - TGCGCCAGCAGCCTTCGGGGGTCCCTCTCCTACGAGCAGTACTTC CASSLRGSLSYEQYF
TRBJ1-3 many TRBV7-6 - TGTGCCAGCAGCTTAGGATCCCGCTCTGGAAACACCATATATTTT CASSLGSRSGNTIYF
TRBJ2-1 - TRBV7-9 - TGTGCCACCCGGGAAGCAAGAACAGGGAGTGAGCAGTTCTTC CATREARTGSEQFF
TRBJ1-5 - TRBV10-2 - TGCGCCAGCAGTGAGTCGGGCCTTAGCAATCAGCCCCAGCATTTT CASSESGLSNQPQHF
TRBJ2-5 many TRBV4-1 TRBD1 TGCGCCAGCAGACGGCTTCAGGGGGCCGGCGAGACCCAGTACTTC CASRRLQGAGETQYF